This passage covers 19 T cell receptor beta chains from one sample sequenced in a study of breast tumors, draining lymph nodes, adjacent tissues. MiXCR was run by TCRdb on the multiplex PCR reads, yielding one entry per CDR3 protein. The table shows around 150,000 distinct CDR3 sequences, with approximately 29% occurring only once. The lymph nodes were axillary draining lymph nodes from breast cancer patients. Sequencing input: axillary lymph node tissue. Receptors were obtained from a female donor with breast cancer. Some clones in this sample may be carry-over from other donors' samples.

This clonotype was seen a handful of times. The V call is TRBV7-9, the J call TRBJ2-3; no clear D. Germline V gene sequence: CDR1 SEHNR, CDR2 FQNEAQ (reference sequence). The CDR3 is made up of 16 amino acids. Deletions cut 4 bases from V and 4 bases from J, with 18 bases between. CDR3 sequence reads: CASSSTILTRADTQYF. The CDR3 coding sequence is TGTGCCAGCAGCTCAACTATTTTAACTCGGGCAGATACGCAGTATTTT. The complete variable domain, with remaining parts taken from reference TRBV7-9 and TRBJ2-3, reads DTGVSQNPRHKITKRGQNVTFRCDPISEHNRLYWYRQTLGQGPEFLTYFQNEAQLEKSRLLSDRFSAERPKGSFSTLEIQRTEQGDSAMYLCASSSTILTRADTQYFGPGTRLTVL.

This clonotype was found a few times. The chain employs TRBV6-1 and TRBJ1-5; tentatively, D is TRBD1 (5 bases). Trimming took off 3 bases at V and 7 bases at J, with 16 bases between the two ends. The length of the CDR3 is 15 residues. Germline CDR1 MNHNS, CDR2 SASEGT. The CDR3 region is CASSDSLGGGQPQHF. The CDR3 nucleotides are TGTGCCAGCAGTGATTCCCTCGGGGGGGGACAGCCCCAGCATTTT.

The rearrangement joins TRBV2 to TRBJ2-7, with 12 positions matching TRBD1. The CDR3 runs 13 residues. Germline V gene lookup returns CDR1 SNHLY and CDR2 FYNNEI. Trimming at V came to 9 bases and at J to 5 bases, leaving 5 bases not matched to a gene. CDR3 region: CARGTGGQDEQYF. In DNA form, the CDR3 reads TGTGCCAGAGGGACAGGGGGCCAGGACGAGCAGTACTTC.

This clonotype was detected ten times or more. The genes are TRBV6-6 and TRBJ2-7, with TRBD1 matching 8 bases. Germline CDR1 is MNHNY and CDR2 is SVGAGI (reference sequence). The CDR3 consists of 12 residues. V was pared by 5 bases and J by 6 bases, with 3 bases of the junction left unmatched. CDR3 sequence: CASSGQGREQYF. The DNA of the CDR3 is TGTGCCAGCAGTGGACAGGGTCGCGAGCAGTACTTC.

A word on this clonotype: Just one base apart from a much larger clone, this may be a read error. V is TRBV5-1 and J is TRBJ1-5; D might be TRBD1 (6 bases). The CDR3 is 14 amino acids. Germline-derived CDR1 and CDR2 are SGHRS and YFSETQ. The CDR3 region has the DNA TGCGCCAGCAGCCAAGGGGGGCACAATCACCCCCAGCATTTT. Its translation is CASSQGGHNHPQHF.

To note about this clonotype: A single base separates this from a much larger clone, so it may be a read error. DNA of the CDR3: TGTGCCAGCAACCAAAGGCTAGCCACCGGGGAGCTGGTTTTT. This gives the protein CASNQRLATGELVF. This chain uses TRBV6-5 with TRBJ2-2; TRBD2 is a possible D gene (5 bases). Germline V gives CDR1 MNHEY, CDR2 SVGAGI. This CDR3 comprises 14 residues.

This sequence joins TRBV6-5 and TRBJ2-4; either TRBD1 or TRBD2 may supply D (5 bases each). CDR3 length: 15 amino acids. Germline V CDR1 and CDR2: MNHEY, SVGAGI. Trimming shortened V by 8 bases and J by 1 base, and 15 bases separated the two germline ends. CDR3 residues: CASGTGRWAKNIQYF. The CDR3 nucleotides are TGTGCCAGCGGGACGGGTCGTTGGGCCAAAAACATTCAGTACTTC.

The rearrangement links TRBV6-6 to TRBJ1-1; the D gene is possibly TRBD1 (6 bases). Trimming cost V 8 bases and J 1 base, with 20 bases left between them. Germline CDR1 and CDR2: MNHNY and SVGAGI (reference sequence). The CDR3 loop spans 16 amino acids. The CDR3 DNA reads TGTGCCAGCTTTAAAATACCAGGGGTTGCGAACACTGAAGCTTTCTTT. Translation: CASFKIPGVANTEAFF.

The sample holds many counts of this clonotype. The chain is built from TRBV6-5 and TRBJ1-4, with TRBD1 as a possible D gene (6 bases). Trimming removed 0 bases at V and 8 bases at J, with 19 bases between. The CDR3 consists of 17 residues. Germline V lookup: CDR1 MNHEY, CDR2 SVGAGI. In nucleotides, the CDR3 is TGTGCCAGCAGTTACTCGGAGGAACAGGGTCTAAGAGAAAAACTGTTTTTT. Translating gives CASSYSEEQGLREKLFF.

This clonotype showed up just a few times. This may be a read error: a much more frequent sequence differs by one nucleotide. The chain recombines TRBV4-1 with TRBJ1-4; 9 bases match TRBD1. The CDR3 consists of 17 residues. V was clipped by 7 bases and J by 1 base; unmatched bases: 10. From germline, CDR1 is MGHRA and CDR2 YSYEKL. CDR3 sequence reads: CASNRGHGGKTNEKLFF. Written as DNA, the CDR3 is TGCGCCAGCAACAGGGGGCACGGCGGTAAAACTAATGAAAAACTGTTTTTT.

V and J are TRBV6-6 and TRBJ1-6, with D possibly matching TRBD1 (6 bases). Germline V CDR1 and CDR2: MNHNY, SVGAGI (reference sequence). This CDR3 is built from 13 residues. The CDR3 loop is CAEHSGAPSPLHF. CDR3 nucleotides: TGTGCAGAACACTCGGGGGCGCCATCACCCCTCCACTTT.

At least ten counts were recorded for this clonotype. The CDR3 nucleotides read TGCGCCAGCAGCTTGGTGCCAGGCTTCACAGATACGCAGTATTTT. This translates into CASSLVPGFTDTQYF. The chain is built from TRBV5-1 and TRBJ2-3; D uncertain. The length of the CDR3 is 15 residues. Trimming stripped 0 bases from V and 2 bases from J, with 10 bases between. Germline loops: CDR1 SGHRS, CDR2 YFSETQ. Complete variable domain (other parts from reference TRBV5-1 and TRBJ2-3): KAGVTQTPRYLIKTRGQQVTLSCSPISGHRSVSWYQQTPGQGLQFLFEYFSETQRNKGNFPGRFSGRQFSNSRSEMNVSTLELGDSALYLCASSLVPGFTDTQYFGPGTRLTVL.

About this clonotype itself: A much larger clone differs from this one at a single base, so this may be a read error. The CDR3 nucleotides are TGTGCCAGCGGGGGGCCGTTGGGGAGCATTCAGTACTTC. It yields the protein CASGGPLGSIQYF. V and J are TRBV2 and TRBJ2-4; either TRBD1 or TRBD2 may fit D (6 bases each). The CDR3 totals 13 residues. The germline V and J ends were trimmed by 8 bases and 9 bases, with 17 bases remaining between them. Per germline, CDR1 SNHLY and CDR2 FYNNEI.

The CDR3 nucleotides are TGTGCCAGCAGTCGCCCGAAGAACACCGGGGAGCTGTTTTTT. As protein: CASSRPKNTGELFF. The chain couples TRBV27 to TRBJ2-2; D is uncertain. Germline V gene lookup returns CDR1 MNHEY and CDR2 SMNVEV (reference sequence). The CDR3 contains 14 residues. Deletions cut 5 bases from V and 1 base from J, with 8 bases between.

This clonotype has more than one count but fewer than ten. A single base separates this from a much larger clone, so it may be a read error. The V and J genes are TRBV5-1 and TRBJ2-3; a weak D match, TRBD1 (6 bases). The CDR3 runs 17 residues. CDR1 SGHRS and CDR2 YFSETQ come from the germline V gene. The V gene lost 4 bases and the J gene lost 2 bases, with 20 bases spanning the gap. DNA for the CDR3: TGCGCCAGCAGCAAGGGGCACAGGGATAGCTTCACAGATACGCAGTATTTT. Translated: CASSKGHRDSFTDTQYF.

This clonotype was picked up many times. The chain joins TRBV5-1 to TRBJ2-1, with D possibly called TRBD1 or TRBD2 (5 bases each). This CDR3 is 14 amino acids long. Deletions cut 6 bases from V and 4 bases from J, with 14 bases between. Per germline, CDR1 SGHRS and CDR2 YFSETQ. The CDR3 region is CASKSGPTYNEQFF. Written as DNA, the CDR3 is TGCGCCAGCAAATCGGGACCTACTTACAATGAGCAGTTCTTC.

This clonotype was recorded many times. The chain links TRBV4-1 to TRBJ2-7; a weak D match, TRBD1 (6 bases). V shed 4 bases and J shed 2 bases, with 12 bases lying between them. CDR3 length: 14 residues. Germline lookup yields CDR1 MGHRA and CDR2 YSYEKL. CDR3 DNA: TGCGCCAGCAGCCTCCGACAGGCTGCCTACGAGCAGTACTTC. Its protein is CASSLRQAAYEQYF.

The chain joins TRBV6-6 to TRBJ1-3; no definite D call. This CDR3 spans 12 amino acids. In germline, CDR1 is MNHNY, CDR2 SVGAGI (reference sequence). Trimming shortened V by 3 bases and J by 5 bases, and 5 bases separated the two germline ends. The DNA of the CDR3 is TGTGCCAGCAGTTATGGGAGAAACACCATATATTTT. This encodes CASSYGRNTIYF.

This clonotype was seen ten or more times. The J gene is TRBJ1-2, the V gene TRBV10-2; TRBD1 aligns across 9 bases. Germline loops: CDR1 WSHSY, CDR2 SAAADI. CDR3 length: 12 amino acids. The V and J ends lost 6 bases and 6 bases, in that order; junction bases with no gene match: 2. The DNA of the CDR3 is TGCGCCAGCAGAGGGGACAGGGATGGCTACACCTTC. This codes for CASRGDRDGYTF.